This T cell receptor (beta chain) was retrieved from a study of identical twins. TCRdb re-called the 5' RACE reads through MiXCR, storing one row per CDR3 protein. The sample lists about 1.7 million distinct CDR3 sequences, more than 30% occurring once. V was trimmed by 0 bases and J by 2 bases, leaving 16 bases between them. CDR1 and CDR2 (germline): SGDLS, YYNGEE. CDR3 size: 17 residues. Sequencing input: cord blood. The chain couples TRBV9 to TRBJ2-3; D is undetermined. The TCR sequence derives from a newborn girl in good health. In DNA form, the CDR3 reads TGTGCCAGCAGCGTAGGAAAGACTGGCCTCCTCACAGATACGCAGTATTTT. Translating gives CASSVGKTGLLTDTQYF.